This T cell receptor beta chain appears in the sequencing data of a study of brain metastases from non-small cell lung cancer. Using immunoSEQ multiplex PCR, the repertoire was profiled, and TCRdb retains in-frame clones only, with some absent. The sample records a few hundred clones, 86% being singletons. The CDR3 sequence is 13 residues long. Germline V lookup: CDR1 LNHDA, CDR2 SQIVND (reference sequence). Trimming cost V 8 bases and J 2 bases, with 13 bases left between them. The TCR was taken from a donor at least 40 years old with non-small cell lung cancer. Sequencing was performed on tumor-adjacent normal tissue. The chain carries TRBV19 and TRBJ2-7; tentatively, D is TRBD1 (6 bases). CDR3 amino acids: CASGQGLTYEQYF. In nucleotides, the CDR3 is TGTGCCAGTGGGCAGGGGCTAACCTACGAGCAGTACTTC.